The 20 T cell receptor beta chains in this list originate from one sample, sequenced in a study of post-analysis software for immune sequencing data. Study-level results: Patients had higher frequencies than controls of roughly five TRBV segments, including TRBV5-6, TRBV5-1 and TRBV20-1.

Their specific antigens are unknown. Carried by the TCR beta cDNA libraries were unique molecular identifiers. TCRdb passed the PCR reads through MiXCR, listing each CDR3 protein once. Of 750,000 to 950,000 distinct CDR3 sequences listed, about half are singletons. Material for sequencing was blood. These receptors originate from a girl aged 5 to 17 with multiple sclerosis.

There are a few counts of this clonotype. The chain uses TRBV28 and TRBJ2-5; possible D gene TRBD2, 6 bases. Near its end, the DNA agrees better with TRBJ2-7, so the J call may be wrong. Germline-derived CDR1 and CDR2 are MDHEN and SYDVKM. This CDR3 has 13 residues. The CDR3 nucleotides are TGTGCCAGCACCATAGGGAACGGGGGCGAGCAGTACTTC. It encodes CASTIGNGGEQYF.

This clonotype was counted a few times. The chain uses TRBV29-1 and TRBJ2-7; D not resolved. CDR3 size: 10 residues. The V end was cut by 6 bases, the J end by 6 bases, with 9 bases between. Germline-derived CDR1 and CDR2 are SQVTM and ANQGSEA. The CDR3: CSVKEVEQYF. The CDR3 region has the DNA TGCAGCGTCAAAGAGGTCGAGCAGTACTTC.

This chain joins TRBV10-3 and TRBJ2-6; D is uncertain. From germline, CDR1 is ENHRY and CDR2 SYGVKD. CDR3 size: 16 residues. V lost 0 bases and J lost 0, with 6 bases in between. CDR3 residues: CAISESGSSGANVLTF. The DNA of the CDR3 is TGTGCCATCAGTGAGTCGGGGTCCTCTGGGGCCAACGTCCTGACTTTC.

This clonotype appeared a few times. This sequence joins TRBV4-1 and TRBJ2-1; D may be TRBD2 (6 bases). The germline V gene encodes CDR1 MGHRA and CDR2 YSYEKL. V was pared by 1 base and J by 5 bases, with 18 bases between. CDR3 length: 17 residues. For the CDR3, the DNA is TGCGCCAGCAGCCAAGTACGGGGAGGAAGCGCCGACAATGAGCAGTTCTTC. Protein: CASSQVRGGSADNEQFF.

In this sample, this clonotype turned up a few times. The chain recombines TRBV12-3 or TRBV12-4 with TRBJ2-1, with 7 positions matching TRBD2. There are 14 residues in the CDR3. With 7 bases clipped from V and 0 bases from J, the junction kept 3 bases outside the gene matches. CDR3 protein: CASISSGSYNEQFF. The CDR3 nucleotides read TGTGCCAGCATTTCTAGCGGCTCCTACAATGAGCAGTTCTTC.

V is TRBV10-1 and J is TRBJ2-1; TRBD1 is a possible D gene (5 bases). The CDR3 length is 15 residues. CDR1 WNHNN and CDR2 SYGVQD come from the germline V gene (reference sequence). V was pared by 3 bases and J by 1 base, with 10 bases between. CDR3 sequence reads: CASSEVQGSYNEQFF. The CDR3 DNA follows: TGCGCCAGCAGTGAAGTTCAGGGATCCTACAATGAGCAGTTCTTC.

This clonotype was seen only a few times. This rearrangement joins TRBV20-1 to TRBJ2-1; the match to TRBD1 covers 8 bases. J was trimmed by 7 bases and V by 7 bases; bases with no gene match: 9. Germline V gene sequence: CDR1 DFQATT, CDR2 SNEGSKA (reference sequence). The CDR3 loop spans 13 amino acids. CDR3 residues: CSEGQGPWNEQFF. CDR3 bases: TGCAGTGAAGGACAGGGTCCGTGGAATGAGCAGTTCTTC.

The chain joins TRBV9 to TRBJ2-1; D call uncertain. The CDR3 is 14 amino acids. Germline CDR1 and CDR2: SGDLS and YYNGEE. Trimming took 0 bases from V and 8 from J, leaving 12 bases between them. CDR3 protein: CASSVGFKRDEQFF. In DNA, the CDR3 is TGTGCCAGCAGCGTAGGATTCAAGCGCGATGAGCAGTTCTTC.

The chain is built from TRBV7-8 and TRBJ2-5; TRBD1 matches 12 bases. The CDR3 has 17 amino acids. After removal of 0 bases from V and 2 bases from J, the junction contained 4 bases not matched to a gene. Germline lookup yields CDR1 SGHVS and CDR2 FQNEAQ. CDR3 nucleotide sequence: TGTGCCAGCAGCTTAGCTTCGGGACAGGGGGCTCAAGAGACCCAGTACTTC. Encoded protein: CASSLASGQGAQETQYF.

The sample holds one count of this clonotype. The chain uses TRBV9 and TRBJ1-1, with D tentatively TRBD1 (6 bases). Germline V CDR1 and CDR2: SGDLS, YYNGEE. V was cut by 3 bases and J by 7 bases, with 19 bases left in between. There are 15 residues in the CDR3. The CDR3 nucleotides read TGTGCCAGCAGCGCGAGGGGGGGGCCGCGCGGTGAAGCTTTCTTT. It specifies CASSARGGPRGEAFF.

This clonotype was recorded a few times. This chain connects TRBV12-3 or TRBV12-4 to TRBJ2-4, with 8 bases that match TRBD2. Near its end, the DNA agrees better with TRBJ2-7, so the J call may be wrong. This CDR3 contains 16 residues. CDR3 loop: CASSFPQGTSPREQYF. The DNA for the CDR3 is TGTGCCAGCAGTTTTCCCCAGGGGACTAGTCCTCGCGAGCAGTACTTC.

This chain uses TRBV5-1 with TRBJ2-7, with 9 positions matching TRBD2. The germline V gene encodes CDR1 SGHRS and CDR2 YFSETQ. J lost 4 bases, V lost 0 bases, and 8 bases had no gene match. The CDR3 runs to 16 residues. The DNA of the CDR3 is TGCGCCAGCAGCTTGGTTACAGCGGGAGGTCGGTACGAGCAGTACTTC. Translated, it gives CASSLVTAGGRYEQYF.

The chain combines TRBV29-1 with TRBJ2-5; perhaps TRBD2 as D (7 bases). The tail of the sequence fits TRBJ2-7 better, so the J call may be wrong. The CDR3 has 11 residues. Germline V lookup: CDR1 SQVTM, CDR2 ANQGSEA. CDR3 DNA sequence: TGCAGCGTTGAGGGGGGGCGCGAGCAGTACTTC. Residues: CSVEGGREQYF.

This clonotype was counted a few times. The J gene is TRBJ1-2, the V gene TRBV29-1, with D possibly being TRBD1 (5 bases). From germline, CDR1 is SQVTM and CDR2 ANQGSEA. Trimming left V 0 bases short and J 4 bases short, with 12 bases between. The CDR3 length is 14 residues. The DNA of the CDR3 is TGCAGCGTTGAAGAATACAGCGGGACCTATGGCTACACCTTC. Its protein product is CSVEEYSGTYGYTF.

This sequence joins TRBV12-3 or TRBV12-4 and TRBJ2-5; TRBD2 matches at 16 bases. Unmatched junction bases numbered 7, after V lost 8 bases and J lost 7 bases. CDR3 size: 15 residues. The DNA for the CDR3 is TGTGCCAGCGGGACTAGCGGGAGGGAAAGGTGGACCCAGTACTTC. Translation gives CASGTSGRERWTQYF.

The chain employs TRBV3-1 and TRBJ2-7; D might be TRBD1 (6 bases). The V gene's germline CDR1 is LGHDT and CDR2 YNNKEL (reference sequence). This CDR3 region has 16 residues. The V end was cut by 1 base, the J end by 5 bases, with 18 bases between. Here the CDR3 DNA reads TGTGCCAGCAGCCAAGGGGCAGACAACAGGGTCCACGAGCAGTACTTC. This codes for CASSQGADNRVHEQYF.

V gene TRBV12-3 or TRBV12-4 combines with J gene TRBJ2-3, with D perhaps matching TRBD2 (5 bases). The ends were cut back, 5 bases at V and 6 bases at J, with 18 bases in the middle. The CDR3 runs 15 residues. CDR3 in amino acids: CASSPQSGTGDTQYF. In DNA form, the CDR3 reads TGTGCCAGCAGTCCGCAGAGCGGCACGGGGGATACGCAGTATTTT.

The V gene is TRBV7-2, the J gene TRBJ2-1, with TRBD2 matching over 10 bases. The CDR3 has 15 amino acids. V gave up 2 bases and J gave up 9 bases; unmatched junction bases: 7. The germline gives CDR1 SGHTA, CDR2 FQGNSA. The CDR3 bases are TGTGCCAGCAGCTTATCCCCTAGCGGGAGAGGTGAGCAGTTCTTC. This gives the protein CASSLSPSGRGEQFF.

Only a few counts were recorded for this clonotype. Possible read error: a much larger clone is one base away. The chain couples TRBV11-2 to TRBJ2-7; D might be TRBD2 (6 bases). Trimming removed 3 bases from V and 7 bases from J, with 19 bases in between. Germline-derived CDR1 and CDR2 are SGHAT and FQNNGV. The CDR3 has 15 amino acids. CDR3 in DNA: TGTGCCAGCAGCTTCAGCGGGCCCCGAAACAATGAGCAGTACTTC. It codes for CASSFSGPRNNEQYF.

The chain recombines TRBV9 with TRBJ2-5, with unresolved D. There are 13 residues in the CDR3. The V gene lost 0 bases and the J gene lost 1 base, with 4 bases spanning the gap. In germline, CDR1 is SGDLS, CDR2 YYNGEE. DNA for the CDR3: TGTGCCAGCAGCGTAGCTAGCCAAGAGACCCAGTACTTC. This translates into CASSVASQETQYF.